The present entry profiles one TCR beta chain with its context. Its antigen is currently unknown. The data were taken from a study of T cell responses to AZD1222 COVID-19 vaccine. Study-wide results and caveats: A reported finding is that nearly half of spike-specific TCRs target unmutated variant regions. At baseline, just 5 or 6 AZD1222 recipients tested seropositive. Donor demographics were predominantly white British with a female majority; clonal diversity may be underestimated. At 160-218 and 743-854, vaccine-associated CD4 TCRs were dominant, and they spanned spike.

V lost 7 bases to trimming and J lost 0 bases, with 10 bases between them. Germline CDR1 and CDR2: LNHDA and SQIVND (reference sequence). The CDR3 runs to 14 residues. Repertoires were generated with immunoSEQ multiplex PCR, while TCRdb's copy carries only in-frame clones and drops some. The sample shows roughly 100,000 clones, approximately 87% of them seen only once. This sequence was found in an adult in good health. The source was peripheral blood, collected on day 0 of AZD1222 vaccination. This chain joins TRBV19 and TRBJ1-3; no clear D gene. The CDR3 is CASTPEHSGNTIYF. The CDR3, as DNA: TGTGCCAGTACTCCGGAGCACTCTGGAAACACCATATATTTT.